Following are 30 T cell receptor beta chains from one sample sequenced in a study of sequential checkpoint blockade in melanoma. Sequenced by immunoSEQ multiplex PCR; TCRdb stores in-frame clones only, minus some. The table has fewer than 9,500 clones, around 24% seen once. Treatment denoted: randomized to nivolumab then ipilimumab (arm A) or the reverse (arm B). The sample consisted of tumor tissue (inferred from file names), taken from a patient given nivolumab and ipilimumab in sequence. These receptors all come from a human donor with melanoma.

This sequence joins TRBV11-3 and TRBJ1-4, with TRBD1 as a possible D gene (5 bases). The ends were cut back, 1 base at V and 8 bases at J, with 14 bases in the middle. Germline CDR1 SGHNT, CDR2 YENEEA. This CDR3 comprises 15 residues. CDR3 sequence (DNA): TGTGCCAGCAGCTTAGGACAGACCTTAAGAGAAAAACTGTTTTTT. Its translation is CASSLGQTLREKLFF.

This clone ranks as medium-sized. The V call is TRBV11-3, the J call TRBJ1-3, with a possible D match to TRBD1 (5 bases). The CDR3 loop spans 15 amino acids. Germline V gene sequence: CDR1 SGHNT, CDR2 YENEEA. With 5 bases removed from V and 0 bases from J, the gap between germline ends came to 11 bases. Written as DNA, the CDR3 is TGTGCCAGCAGCGCCTTTAGGGGCTCTGGAAACACCATATATTTT. It encodes CASSAFRGSGNTIYF.

This clone was observed at least ten times. V usage is TRBV12-2 and J usage is TRBJ2-2; the table's D call, TRBD1, has no DNA check behind it. TRBV12-2 is a pseudogene locus. The CDR3 extends over 16 amino acids. CDR3 amino acids: CATLIRGRTNTGELFF. Written as DNA, the CDR3 is TGTGCCACCTTAATAAGGGGGCGGACAAACACCGGGGAGCTGTTTTTT.

This clone came up a few times. V usage is TRBV19 and J usage is TRBJ2-1; D may be TRBD2 (6 bases). This CDR3 is 15 amino acids long. Trimming cost V 3 bases and J 3 bases, with 12 bases left between them. CDR1 and CDR2 (germline): LNHDA, SQIVND (reference sequence). CDR3 in DNA: TGTGCCAGTAGTATGTATGCGGGACTCTACAATGAGCAGTTCTTC. It is translated as CASSMYAGLYNEQFF.

The table lists this clone with a few counts. The V gene is TRBV2, the J gene TRBJ2-7; D is possibly TRBD2 (7 bases). The CDR3 totals 13 residues. The germline V and J ends were trimmed by 6 bases and 5 bases, with 14 bases remaining between them. Germline V gene sequence: CDR1 SNHLY, CDR2 FYNNEI. The CDR3 DNA sequence: TGTGCCAGCAGCCCTGGAGGGGGGGACGAGCAGTACGTC. It specifies CASSPGGGDEQYV.

In this sample, this clone is large (0.1 to 1%). CDR3 protein: CASSLDRGRNTEAFF. In DNA, the CDR3 is TGTGCCAGCAGCTTAGACAGGGGGAGGAACACTGAAGCTTTCTTT. The J gene is TRBJ1-1, the V gene TRBV11-3; 7 bases are a match to TRBD1. V was clipped by 0 bases and J by 1 base; unmatched bases: 2. There are 15 residues in the CDR3. Germline V CDR1 and CDR2: SGHNT, YENEEA.

CDR3 coding DNA: TGTGCCAGCAGCGTAGGGGGGCGCACAGATACGCAGTATTTT. This translates into CASSVGGRTDTQYF. The chain combines TRBV9 with TRBJ2-3, with D possibly being TRBD1 (6 bases). Trimming left V 0 bases short and J 1 base short, with 6 bases between. This CDR3 comprises 14 residues. CDR1 and CDR2 from the germline V gene are SGDLS and YYNGEE.

This clone was found a few times. Here the CDR3 reads CASTRLVLTTAFF. The DNA of the CDR3 is TGTGCCAGCACCCGACTTGTCCTGACTACGGCTTTCTTT. V gene TRBV12-5 combines with J gene TRBJ1-1; unclear D gene. Per germline, CDR1 LGHNT and CDR2 FRNRAP. The CDR3 length is 13 residues.

The J gene is TRBJ1-1, the V gene TRBV9; D is unresolved. The CDR3 length is 15 residues. Looked up from germline, CDR1 is SGDLS and CDR2 is YYNGEE. V lost 0 bases to trimming and J lost 6 bases, with 15 bases between them. CDR3 loop: CASSVAPLPEAEAFF. CDR3 in DNA: TGTGCCAGCAGCGTAGCCCCCTTACCCGAGGCTGAAGCTTTCTTT.

The CDR3 DNA reads as TGCGCCAGCAGCGGTGAGGGACAGAACACCGGGGAGCTGTTTTTT. Residues: CASSGEGQNTGELFF. V and J are TRBV5-1 and TRBJ2-2; weak D call: TRBD1 (6 bases). The CDR3 covers 15 residues. V lost 4 bases, J lost 1 base, and 11 bases lay in between. Germline-derived CDR1 and CDR2 are SGHRS and YFSETQ. Looking up the rest from reference TRBV5-1 and TRBJ2-2 gives the full variable domain: KAGVTQTPRYLIKTRGQQVTLSCSPISGHRSVSWYQQTPGQGLQFLFEYFSETQRNKGNFPGRFSGRQFSNSRSEMNVSTLELGDSALYLCASSGEGQNTGELFFGEGSRLTVL.

The chain combines TRBV30 with TRBJ1-1; D uncertain. Germline CDR1 and CDR2: GTSNPN and SVGIG (reference sequence). This CDR3 contains 13 residues. V was shortened by 1 base and J by 1 base, with 7 bases between the two germline ends. CDR3 sequence (DNA): TGTGCCTGGAGTGCCCTCTGGAACACTGAAGCTTTCTTT. Translating gives CAWSALWNTEAFF.

The rearrangement joins TRBV19 to TRBJ1-3; D is undetermined. Germline V gene lookup returns CDR1 LNHDA and CDR2 SQIVND (reference sequence). The CDR3 is made up of 11 amino acids. V lost 3 bases to trimming and J lost 3 bases, with 0 bases between them. CDR3 in DNA: TGTGCCAGTAGTATTGGAAACACCATATATTTT. This codes for CASSIGNTIYF.

This clone was observed a few times. DNA of the CDR3: TGTGCCAGCAGCAACAGTGAGAGAGGACTGTCCTACAATGAGCAGTTCTTC. It codes for CASSNSERGLSYNEQFF. The gene calls are TRBV11-3 and TRBJ2-1; TRBD2 is a possible D gene (5 bases). Germline CDR1 SGHNT, CDR2 YENEEA. The V gene lost 5 bases and the J gene lost 1 base, with 18 bases spanning the gap. The CDR3 spans 17 residues. The full variable domain, rest sourced from reference TRBV11-3 and TRBJ2-1, is EAGVVQSPRYKIIEKKQPVAFWCNPISGHNTLYWYLQNLGQGPELLIRYENEEAVDDSQLPKDRFSAERLKGVDSTLKIQPAELGDSAVYLCASSNSERGLSYNEQFFGPGTRLTVL.

The genes are TRBV18 and TRBJ2-7; TRBD1 matches at 8 bases. CDR1 is KGHSH, CDR2 LQKENI, per germline. The V segment lost 0 bases and the J segment 4 bases; nucleotides outside the gene matches: 11. This CDR3 region has 17 residues. The CDR3 DNA is TGTGCCAGCTCACCACCGCTATATACAGGGGGGCGTTACGAGCAGTACGTC. Translated: CASSPPLYTGGRYEQYV.

This clone appeared many times. This chain joins TRBV7-6 and TRBJ2-3, with 11 positions matching TRBD2. The CDR3 extends over 15 amino acids. CDR1 is SGHVS, CDR2 FNYEAQ, per germline. The junction had 1 base not matched to a gene; V was cut back by 5 bases and J by 0 bases. CDR3 DNA sequence: TGTGCCAGCAGCCGGACTAGCGGGAGCACAGATACGCAGTATTTT. Its translation is CASSRTSGSTDTQYF.

The rearrangement joins TRBV11-3 to TRBJ1-4, with D uncertain. The V end was cut by 0 bases, the J end by 0 bases, with 5 bases between. CDR3 length: 15 residues. The germline V gene has CDR1 SGHNT and CDR2 YENEEA. The CDR3 bases are TGTGCCAGCAGCTTAGAGCCGGCAACTAATGAAAAACTGTTTTTT. This gives the protein CASSLEPATNEKLFF.

Ten or more counts support this clone. This rearrangement joins TRBV6-8 to TRBJ2-3; 7 bases agree with TRBD2. Trimming took 6 bases from V and 5 from J; bases not matched to a gene: 2. The CDR3 is 12 residues long. Germline V lookup: CDR1 MNHGY, CDR2 SAAAGT. The CDR3 nucleotides are TGTGCCAGCAGCCGGGAGGAAGATACGCAGTATTTT. Translating gives CASSREEDTQYF.

By share, this clone counts as medium-sized. This chain connects TRBV9 to TRBJ1-1; D is uncertain. Germline lookup yields CDR1 SGDLS and CDR2 YYNGEE. Trimming took 0 bases from V and 4 from J, leaving 13 bases between them. The CDR3 totals 15 residues. For the CDR3, the DNA is TGTGCCAGCAGCGTAGGTAAGGGTTTAGGCACTGAAGCTTTCTTT. Residues: CASSVGKGLGTEAFF.

The sample holds a few counts of this clone. The chain carries TRBV23-1 and TRBJ2-1; 10 positions match TRBD2. TRBV23-1 is an ORF for which the function is uncertain. V shed 6 bases, J shed 4 bases, and the junction held 15 bases outside the gene matches. The CDR3 runs 18 residues. In nucleotides, the CDR3 is TGCGCCAGCAGCCAAGGGCGGCTAGCGGGAGTGTGGTACAATGAGCAGTTCTTC. This sequence encodes CASSQGRLAGVWYNEQFF.

This rearrangement joins TRBV29-1 to TRBJ1-2, with a tentative D call TRBD1 (5 bases). This CDR3 contains 12 residues. Germline values: CDR1 SQVTM, CDR2 ANQGSEA. Trimming removed 2 bases at V and 3 bases at J, with 7 bases between. The CDR3 region is CSVEMGDYGYTF. The CDR3 DNA is TGCAGCGTTGAAATGGGGGACTATGGCTACACCTTC.

The rearrangement links TRBV10-2 to TRBJ1-2, with D perhaps TRBD1 (5 bases). Per germline, CDR1 WSHSY and CDR2 SAAADI. This CDR3 contains 14 residues. Trimming removed 6 bases at V and 4 bases at J, with 15 bases between. In DNA form, the CDR3 reads TGCGCCAGCAGCACGACAGCGAGCTTCTATGGCTACACCTTC. Its protein is CASSTTASFYGYTF.

The gene calls are TRBV5-1 and TRBJ2-1; 13 bases line up with TRBD2. The CDR3 is made up of 18 amino acids. V lost 3 bases and J lost 5; bases outside the gene matches: 11. The germline CDR1 and CDR2 sequences are SGHRS and YFSETQ. CDR3 sequence reads: CASSSGLAGRQGHNEQFF. DNA for the CDR3: TGCGCCAGCAGCTCGGGACTAGCGGGACGCCAAGGGCACAATGAGCAGTTCTTC.

This chain connects TRBV19 to TRBJ1-5; D remains unclear. Germline V gene lookup returns CDR1 LNHDA and CDR2 SQIVND (reference sequence). The CDR3 extends over 14 amino acids. V lost 4 bases to trimming and J lost 0 bases, with 7 bases between them. DNA of the CDR3: TGTGCCAGTAGTAGCAGAAATAGCAATCAGCCCCAGCATTTT. This codes for CASSSRNSNQPQHF.

This clone has a count of ten or more. The limits of the CDR3 on the DNA are not certain, so only TCRdb's listed CDR3 is given. The chain joins TRBV11-3 to TRBJ2-2. Ends included, the CDR3 has 14 residues. Germline V CDR1 and CDR2: SGHNT, YENEEA. CDR3 protein: CASSFLWYPGELFF.

This clone was counted between two and nine times. The V and J genes are TRBV9 and TRBJ2-2; D ambiguous. The CDR3 consists of 13 residues. Per the germline V gene, CDR1 is SGDLS and CDR2 is YYNGEE. Trimming took off 4 bases at V and 6 bases at J, with 10 bases between the two ends. The CDR3 DNA is TGTGCCAGCAGCTCGATTATTCCCGGGGAGCTGTTTTTT. Protein: CASSSIIPGELFF. The full variable domain, in which reference TRBV9 and TRBJ2-2 provide the parts outside the CDR3, is DSGVTQTPKHLITATGQRVTLRCSPRSGDLSVYWYQQSLDQGLQFLIQYYNGEERAKGNILERFSAQQFPDLHSELNLSSLELGDSALYFCASSSIIPGELFFGEGSRLTVL.

This clone showed up many times. The CDR3 DNA is TGTGCCAGCAGCTGGACGCCCGGACTAGGCCCCGGCAATGAGCAGTTCTTC. This translates into CASSWTPGLGPGNEQFF. The chain employs TRBV11-3 and TRBJ2-1, with TRBD2 matching 7 bases. Unmatched junction bases numbered 15, after V lost 4 bases and J lost 6 bases. Germline CDR1 reads SGHNT; CDR2 reads YENEEA. The CDR3 has 17 residues.

The chain employs TRBV18 and TRBJ1-2; a weak D match, TRBD1 (5 bases). CDR3 length: 14 residues. Between the trimmed V and J ends, which lost 2 bases and 4 bases, there was a span of 11 bases. The V gene's germline CDR1 is KGHSH and CDR2 LQKENI. The CDR3 loop reads CASSPRGLIYGYTF. The CDR3 DNA sequence: TGTGCCAGCTCACCAAGGGGACTCATCTATGGCTACACCTTC. Full variable domain (rest looked up from reference TRBV18 and TRBJ1-2): NAGVMQNPRHLVRRRGQEARLRCSPMKGHSHVYWYRQLPEEGLKFMVYLQKENIIDESGMPKERFSAEFPKEGPSILRIQQVVRGDSAAYFCASSPRGLIYGYTFGSGTRLTVV.

The sample holds a few counts of this clone. The chain couples TRBV30 to TRBJ2-1; 11 nucleotides align to TRBD1. V lost 0 bases, J lost 6 bases, and 1 base stayed unmatched. Germline V gene data show CDR1 as GTSNPN and CDR2 as SVGIG (reference sequence). The CDR3 is made up of 14 amino acids. The CDR3 DNA sequence: TGTGCCTGGAGTGTAGGACAGGGGGCCAATGAGCAGTTCTTC. This gives the protein CAWSVGQGANEQFF.

This chain links TRBV11-3 with TRBJ1-3, with 10 bases that match TRBD1. Trimming at V came to 3 bases and at J to 5 bases, leaving 4 bases not matched to a gene. Germline V CDR1 and CDR2: SGHNT, YENEEA. CDR3 length equals 15 residues. As DNA, the CDR3 is TGTGCCAGCAGCTTGGGACAGGGGCAGAGAAACACCATATATTTT. Translating gives CASSLGQGQRNTIYF.

This clone occurred a few times. The chain is built from TRBV6-8 and TRBJ2-7; TRBD2 agrees at 14 bases. With V trimmed by 6 bases and J by 2 bases, 6 bases remained unmatched. Germline V CDR1 and CDR2: MNHGY, SAAAGT. The CDR3 is 16 residues long. In DNA form, the CDR3 reads TGTGCCAGCAGGGGACTAGCGGGAGTAATCCCCTACGAGCAGTACGTC. Protein product: CASRGLAGVIPYEQYV.